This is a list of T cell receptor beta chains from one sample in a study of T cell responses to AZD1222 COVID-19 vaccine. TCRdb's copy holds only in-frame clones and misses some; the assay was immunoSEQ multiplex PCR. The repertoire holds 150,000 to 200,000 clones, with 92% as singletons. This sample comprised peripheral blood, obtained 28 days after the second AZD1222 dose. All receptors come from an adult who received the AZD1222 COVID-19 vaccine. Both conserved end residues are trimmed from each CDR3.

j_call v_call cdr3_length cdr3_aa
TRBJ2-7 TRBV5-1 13 ASSLDVRSSYEQY
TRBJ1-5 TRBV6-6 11 ASRQGSNQPQH
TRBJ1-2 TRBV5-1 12 ASSLETGTYGYT
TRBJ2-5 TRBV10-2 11 ASSEAPGGTQY
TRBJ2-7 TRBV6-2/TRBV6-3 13 ASSSRLAGLYEQY
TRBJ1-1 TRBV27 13 ASSLVRTGAPEAF
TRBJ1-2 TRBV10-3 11 AISESQGNGYT
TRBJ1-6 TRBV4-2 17 ASSQEGHETSSYNSPLH
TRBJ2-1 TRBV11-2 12 ASSVGLAANEQF
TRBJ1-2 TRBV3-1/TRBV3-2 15 ASSQDSPGAGNYGYT
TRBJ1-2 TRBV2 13 ASSEQGANSYGYT
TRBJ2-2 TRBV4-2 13 ASSPSASGTGELF
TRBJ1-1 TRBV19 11 ASSTPGRRSAF
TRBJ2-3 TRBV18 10 ASSPKADTQY
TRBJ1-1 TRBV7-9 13 ASSSPGTANTEAF
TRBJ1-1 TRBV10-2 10 ASSPVGTEAF
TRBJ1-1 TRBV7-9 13 ASSSGTGVNTEAF
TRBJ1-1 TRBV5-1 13 ASSLGLGENTEAF
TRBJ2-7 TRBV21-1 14 ASSKDPGQGPYEQY
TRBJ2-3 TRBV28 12 ASRPTLHGSKQY
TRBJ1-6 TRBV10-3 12 AIRGTDYNSPLH
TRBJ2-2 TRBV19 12 ASSILGTTGELF
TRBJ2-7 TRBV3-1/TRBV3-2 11 ASSQGLFYEQY
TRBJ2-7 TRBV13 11 ASSFPGPGEQY
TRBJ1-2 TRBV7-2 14 ASSLVTGGTAYGYT
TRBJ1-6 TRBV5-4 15 ASSPGTGATLNSPLH
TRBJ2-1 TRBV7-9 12 ASSRLAENNEQF
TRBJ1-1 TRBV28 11 ASSFVENTEAF
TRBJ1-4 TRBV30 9 AWSVLEKLF
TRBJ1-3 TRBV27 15 ASSFAPVGTGGNTIY